This is a list of T cell receptor beta chains from one sample in a study of shared clonotypes between healthy human individuals. This table comes from immunoSEQ multiplex PCR, and its TCRdb copy is limited to in-frame clones, with some not included. The sample lists roughly 2,000,000 clones; just over 90% were seen once. Sequencing input: naive CD8+ T cells from PBMCs. Source of these receptors: a man aged 18-30 years in good health. Some clones in this sample may be carry-over from other donors' samples. The conserved cysteine and the conserved F or W are not part of the CDR3 here.

v_gene	j_gene	CDR3aa
TRBV7-8	TRBJ2-7	ASSYTVTEHLGAYEQY
TRBV6-1	TRBJ2-7	ASSEEGIVTYEQY
TRBV9	TRBJ2-3	ASSAEGSGGSSQY
TRBV7-9	TRBJ1-1	ASSSGTDNTEAF
TRBV4-3	TRBJ2-7	ASSQSMSVTYEQY
TRBV30	TRBJ1-1	AWSAGSVNTEAF
TRBV7-2	TRBJ2-7	ASSLISTASGRLEQY
TRBV13	TRBJ2-3	ASSSRLGESTDTQY
TRBV28	TRBJ1-5	ASSPDTSNQPQH
TRBV14	TRBJ1-2	ASSQGDPINYGYT
TRBV13	TRBJ1-1	ASLLGRTEAF
TRBV28	TRBJ2-7	ASSSPRLVSYEQY